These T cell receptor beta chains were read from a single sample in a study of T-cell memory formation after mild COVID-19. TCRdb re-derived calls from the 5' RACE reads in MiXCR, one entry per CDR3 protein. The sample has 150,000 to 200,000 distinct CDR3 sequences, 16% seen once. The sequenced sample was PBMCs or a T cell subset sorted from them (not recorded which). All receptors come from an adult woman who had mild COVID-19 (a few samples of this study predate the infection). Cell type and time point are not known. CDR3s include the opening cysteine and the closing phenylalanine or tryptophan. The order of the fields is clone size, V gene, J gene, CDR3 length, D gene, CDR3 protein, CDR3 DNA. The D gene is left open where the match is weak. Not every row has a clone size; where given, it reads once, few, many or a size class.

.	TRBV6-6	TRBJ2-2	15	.	CASSHTGKNTGELFF	TGTGCCAGCAGTCACACGGGGAAGAACACCGGGGAGCTGTTTTTT
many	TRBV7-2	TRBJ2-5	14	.	CASSLARTGPPSYF	TGTGCCAGCAGCTTAGCAAGGACGGGACCCCCTTCCTACTTC
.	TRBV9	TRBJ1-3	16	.	CASSVRQGGSGNTIYF	TGTGCCAGCAGCGTCCGCCAGGGAGGCTCTGGAAACACCATATATTTT
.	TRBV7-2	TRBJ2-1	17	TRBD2	CASSRGLASQAYNEQFF	TGTGCCAGCAGCCGAGGACTAGCTTCCCAGGCCTACAATGAGCAGTTCTTC
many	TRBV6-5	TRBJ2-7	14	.	CASSYSGQGSEQYF	TGTGCCAGCAGTTACTCTGGGCAGGGTAGCGAGCAGTACTTC
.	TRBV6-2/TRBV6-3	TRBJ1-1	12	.	CASSYGVTEAFF	TGTGCCAGCAGTTACGGGGTCACTGAAGCTTTCTTT
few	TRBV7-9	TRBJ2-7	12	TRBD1	CASSSQGGEQYF	TGTGCCAGCAGCTCACAGGGGGGCGAGCAGTACTTC
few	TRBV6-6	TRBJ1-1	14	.	CASSEPGRNTEAFF	TGTGCCAGCAGCGAACCGGGACGGAACACTGAAGCTTTCTTT
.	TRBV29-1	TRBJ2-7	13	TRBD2	CSVVGSGAYEQYF	TGCAGCGTTGTAGGTAGCGGGGCCTACGAGCAGTACTTC
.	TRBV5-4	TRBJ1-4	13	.	CASSEYDNEKLFF	TGTGCCAGCAGCGAATACGATAATGAAAAACTGTTTTTT
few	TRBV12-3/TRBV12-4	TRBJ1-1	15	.	CASNPARGLNTEAFF	TGTGCCAGCAATCCTGCCAGGGGATTGAACACTGAAGCTTTCTTT
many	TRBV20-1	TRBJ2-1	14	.	CSARGTASYNEQFF	TGCAGTGCTAGAGGGACTGCCTCCTACAATGAGCAGTTCTTC
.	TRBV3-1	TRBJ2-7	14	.	CASSQDPQGSGRFF	TGTGCCAGCAGCCAAGATCCACAAGGGTCAGGTCGATTCTTC
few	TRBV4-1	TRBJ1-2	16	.	CASSQDVGIPSGGYTF	TGCGCCAGCAGCCAAGATGTGGGGATCCCTTCGGGTGGCTACACCTTC
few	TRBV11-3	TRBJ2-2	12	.	CAIDRSTGELFF	TGTGCCATTGACAGGAGCACCGGGGAGCTGTTTTTT
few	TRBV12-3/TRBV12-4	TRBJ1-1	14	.	CASSSKGGITEAFF	TGTGCCAGCAGTTCCAAGGGGGGGATCACTGAAGCTTTCTTT
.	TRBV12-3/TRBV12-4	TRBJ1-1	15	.	CASRLRGEMNTEAFF	TGTGCCAGCAGGCTTAGGGGAGAAATGAACACTGAAGCTTTCTTT
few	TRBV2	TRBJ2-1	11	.	CASSGYFEQFF	TGTGCCAGCAGCGGGTATTTTGAGCAGTTCTTC
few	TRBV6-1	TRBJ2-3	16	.	CASRAYPGSVADTQYF	TGTGCCAGCAGGGCTTACCCCGGTAGTGTGGCAGATACGCAGTATTTT
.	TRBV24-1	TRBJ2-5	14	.	CATSDTGQRETQYF	TGTGCCACCAGTGACACCGGACAGAGGGAGACCCAGTACTTC
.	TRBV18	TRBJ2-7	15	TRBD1	CASSPRQGSSYEQYF	TGTGCCAGCTCACCTCGACAGGGGTCCTCCTACGAGCAGTACTTC
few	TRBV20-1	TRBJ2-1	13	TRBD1	CSADQGGPEVQFF	TGCAGTGCGGACCAAGGGGGCCCAGAAGTGCAGTTCTTC
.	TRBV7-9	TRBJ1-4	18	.	CASSLGASRGPKNEKLFF	TGTGCCAGCAGCTTAGGAGCCTCTAGGGGACCGAAGAATGAAAAACTGTTTTTT
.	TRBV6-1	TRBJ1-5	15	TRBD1	CASTLTGGQNQPQHF	TGTGCCAGCACCCTTACAGGGGGCCAGAATCAGCCCCAGCATTTT
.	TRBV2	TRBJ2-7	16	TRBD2	CASSRGVAGLSYEQYF	TGTGCCAGCAGTCGGGGGGTTGCGGGGCTCTCCTACGAGCAGTACTTC
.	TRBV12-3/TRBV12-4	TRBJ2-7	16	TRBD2	CASSRGSSGYSYEQYF	TGTGCCAGCAGTCGGGGTTCTAGCGGGTACTCCTACGAGCAGTACTTC
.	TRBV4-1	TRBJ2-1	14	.	CASSQRGFPAEQFF	TGCGCCAGCAGCCAACGAGGTTTTCCCGCTGAGCAGTTCTTC
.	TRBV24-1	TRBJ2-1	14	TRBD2	CATSDRTSVNEQFF	TGTGCCACCAGTGACCGTACTAGCGTCAATGAGCAGTTCTTC
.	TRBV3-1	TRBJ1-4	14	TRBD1	CASSQGQGGEKLFF	TGTGCCAGCAGCCAAGGACAGGGCGGGGAAAAACTGTTTTTT
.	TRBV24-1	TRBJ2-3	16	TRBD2	CATSDYGGGYTDTQYF	TGTGCCACCAGTGATTATGGCGGGGGGTACACAGATACGCAGTATTTT
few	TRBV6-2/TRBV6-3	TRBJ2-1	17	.	CASSYPSLIARRDEQFF	TGTGCCAGCAGTTACCCCTCGTTGATAGCGCGGCGCGATGAGCAGTTCTTC
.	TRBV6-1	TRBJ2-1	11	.	CASRVNNEQFF	TGTGCCAGCAGAGTAAACAATGAGCAGTTCTTC
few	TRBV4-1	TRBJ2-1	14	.	CASRGEVGVNEQFF	TGCGCCAGCAGAGGGGAGGTGGGTGTCAATGAGCAGTTCTTC
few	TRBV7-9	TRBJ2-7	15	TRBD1	CASNPGQGSSYEQYF	TGTGCCAGCAACCCGGGACAGGGGAGCTCCTACGAGCAGTACTTC
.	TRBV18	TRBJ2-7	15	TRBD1	CASSPQDRPLYEQYF	TGTGCCAGCTCACCCCAGGACAGGCCCCTATACGAGCAGTACTTC
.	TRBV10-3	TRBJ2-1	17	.	CAISEGSGGVSYNEQFF	TGTGCCATCAGTGAAGGTAGCGGAGGAGTATCCTACAATGAGCAGTTCTTC
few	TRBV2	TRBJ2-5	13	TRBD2	CAGKREFGETQYF	TGTGCCGGAAAGCGGGAGTTCGGAGAGACCCAGTACTTC
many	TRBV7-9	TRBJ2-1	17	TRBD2	CASSYTPGLAGKYEQFF	TGTGCCAGCAGCTACACACCGGGACTAGCGGGCAAATATGAGCAGTTCTTC
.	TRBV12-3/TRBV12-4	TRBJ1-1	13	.	CASSFGGGTEAFF	TGTGCCAGCAGTTTTGGCGGGGGCACTGAAGCTTTCTTT
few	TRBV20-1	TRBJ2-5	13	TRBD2	CSVPTSGRRTQYF	TGCAGTGTACCGACTAGCGGGAGGAGGACCCAGTACTTC
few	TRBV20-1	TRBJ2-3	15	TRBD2	CSASPSGGLRDTQYF	TGCAGTGCTTCGCCCAGCGGGGGGCTGAGAGATACGCAGTATTTT